The clone carrying this T cell receptor beta chain has a count of ten or more. The source of the sample is a study of regulatory T cells in long-lasting Graves disease. The authors built TCR beta libraries using iRepertoire HTBI primers and Arm-PCR of CDR3 regions. Under the authors' procedure: Segment identification across samples yielded roughly 62 TRBV and some 13 TRBJ segments. TCRdb reanalysed the multiplex PCR reads using MiXCR and keeps one entry per CDR3 protein. The V and J calls come from TCRdb's annotation, not from the publication. The sample contains 250,000 to 300,000 distinct CDR3 sequences, around a sixth of which appear only once. Time point defined: newly diagnosed GD, antithyroid drugs for less than 3 months. With RNA extracted from PBMCs as input, the TCR library was made. The data were also submitted as part of a second study, on T cells in Graves' hyperthyroidism and ophthalmopathy.

The clonotype was recovered from a woman younger than 45 with Graves disease. The sequencing here drew on peripheral blood mononuclear cells (PBMCs), taken at new diagnosis, from a patient treated with antithyroid drugs.

CDR3 in amino acids: CSARSRGPQETQYF. CDR3 in DNA: TGCAGTGCTAGAAGCCGGGGCCCTCAAGAGACCCAGTACTTC. The chain uses TRBV20-1 and TRBJ2-5, with D tentatively TRBD1 or TRBD2 (5 bases each). The CDR3 is 14 amino acids. V was trimmed by 2 bases and J by 2 bases, leaving 12 bases between them. From germline, CDR1 is DFQATT and CDR2 SNEGSKA (reference sequence).